The rows below give T cell receptor beta chains drawn from one sample of a study of OX40 agonist ivuxolimab in advanced cancers. The protocol was immunoSEQ multiplex PCR, while the TCRdb copy is restricted to in-frame clones and leaves out a portion. The sample includes some 100,000 clones, approximately 84% of them seen just once. Sequenced material: CD4+ or CD8+ T cells sorted from blood, taken in a trial of the OX40 agonist ivuxolimab. These receptors all come from an adult with an advanced solid tumor such as melanoma, head and neck, liver or kidney cancer. Both conserved end residues are part of each CDR3. The D gene is left open where the match is weak. Expanded clones are given a class, and other clones once, few, many or no size at all.

j_call | clone_size | v_call | d_call | cdr3_length | cdr3_nt | cdr3_aa
TRBJ2-1 | few | TRBV9 | TRBD2 | 18 | TGTGCCAGCAGCGTAGCTTCTAGCGGGGGGCTCCGCCCACATGAGCAGTTCTTC | CASSVASSGGLRPHEQFF
TRBJ1-1 | - | TRBV27 | - | 15 | TGTGCCAGCAGTTTATATGCCCCCTCAGTGGCTGAAGCTTTCTTT | CASSLYAPSVAEAFF
TRBJ2-2 | once | TRBV30 | - | 16 | TGTGCCTGGTCCAGGGGCTTACCTAGGGACACCGGGGAGCTGTTTTTT | CAWSRGLPRDTGELFF
TRBJ2-1 | - | TRBV27 | TRBD2 | 17 | TGTGCCAGCAGTCCCCGGACTAGCGGGGCCTCCTACAATGAGCAGTTCTTC | CASSPRTSGASYNEQFF
TRBJ2-5 | - | TRBV11-2 | - | 15 | TGTGCCAGCAGCTTACCCGTGGGGGTAGGGGAGACCCAGTACTTC | CASSLPVGVGETQYF
TRBJ1-2 | - | TRBV6-5 | TRBD1 | 15 | TGTGCCAGCAGTTACAAAGGACAGGGCGGGTATGGCTACACCTTC | CASSYKGQGGYGYTF
TRBJ2-7 | - | TRBV7-2 | - | 11 | TGTGCCAGCAGCGGCAACTACGAGCAGTACTTC | CASSGNYEQYF
TRBJ1-1 | - | TRBV15 | - | 12 | TGTGCCACCAGGGGGGTTTCCACTGAAGCTTTCTTT | CATRGVSTEAFF
TRBJ1-6 | - | TRBV11-2 | TRBD1 | 15 | TGTGCCAGCAGCCGAACAGGGGGATCGAATTCACCCCTCCACTTT | CASSRTGGSNSPLHF
TRBJ2-2 | - | TRBV5-1 | TRBD2 | 16 | TGCGCCAGCAGCTTGGTACTAGCGGCCAACACCGGGGAGCTGTTTTTT | CASSLVLAANTGELFF
TRBJ1-2 | few | TRBV6-1 | - | 10 | TGTGCCAGCAGTGAAAATGGCTACACCTTC | CASSENGYTF
TRBJ2-5 | - | TRBV4-1 | TRBD2 | 15 | TGCGCCAGCAGCCCGGGACTAGCGGGAGTTGAGACCCAGTACTTC | CASSPGLAGVETQYF
TRBJ2-7 | - | TRBV7-2 | - | 14 | TGTGCCAGCAGAGGGACAAGGAGCTCCTACGAGCAGTACTTC | CASRGTRSSYEQYF
TRBJ1-2 | - | TRBV4-1 | - | 18 | TGCGCCAGCAGCAACCTACAGGGACGGGGGGAGGTTAACTATGGCTACACCTTC | CASSNLQGRGEVNYGYTF
TRBJ1-4 | - | TRBV19 | TRBD1 | 15 | TGTGCCAGTAGTATACGCCGGGACAGGGTTGAAAAACTGTTTTTT | CASSIRRDRVEKLFF
TRBJ1-1 | - | TRBV18 | - | 16 | TGTGCCAGCTCACCACCGAACAGGGTAATGAACACTGAAGCTTTCTTT | CASSPPNRVMNTEAFF
TRBJ1-6 | - | TRBV7-6 | - | 20 | TGTGCCAGCAGCTTAACCTGGGGCAAGTGGAATGGAGAAGGGAATTCACCCCTCCACTTT | CASSLTWGKWNGEGNSPLHF
TRBJ1-6 | - | TRBV6-5 | - | 12 | TGTGCCAGCACCCTAAGGGGGTCACCCCTCCACTTT | CASTLRGSPLHF
TRBJ1-1 | - | TRBV5-4 | - | 14 | TGTGCCAGCAGCCTGGAGGGTACGAACACTGAAGCTTTCTTT | CASSLEGTNTEAFF
TRBJ1-5 | - | TRBV30 | TRBD1 | 14 | TGTGCCTGGAGAGGTCAGGGGGCACATCAGCCCCAGCATTTT | CAWRGQGAHQPQHF
TRBJ1-3 | - | TRBV15 | - | 15 | TGTGCCACCAGCGCGCGGGTGGGTACTGGAAACACCATATATTTT | CATSARVGTGNTIYF
TRBJ2-3 | - | TRBV10-3 | - | 16 | TGTGCCATCAGCGAGTCGGGACTCCCGTTGGAGGATACGCAGTATTTT | CAISESGLPLEDTQYF
TRBJ1-2 | few | TRBV6-5 | - | 15 | TGTGCCAGCAGTTACTACAAGAACAGTCCTGATGGCTACACCTTC | CASSYYKNSPDGYTF
TRBJ2-1 | - | TRBV4-2 | TRBD2 | 16 | TGTGCCAGCAGCCAAGGTACTAGCGGGAGCTACAATGAGCAGTTCTTC | CASSQGTSGSYNEQFF
TRBJ1-5 | - | TRBV7-3 | TRBD1 | 13 | TGTGCCAGCAGCCCCCGACAGGGCCGGCCCCAGCATTTT | CASSPRQGRPQHF
TRBJ2-7 | - | TRBV7-9 | TRBD1 | 15 | TGTGCCAGCAGCTTAAGGAACGCCGGACAGGGAACGGAGTACTTC | CASSLRNAGQGTEYF
TRBJ2-7 | - | TRBV10-3 | TRBD1 | 11 | TGTGCCACCACAGGGGGCTACGAGCAGTACTTC | CATTGGYEQYF
TRBJ1-1 | - | TRBV6-5 | TRBD1 | 12 | TGTGCCAGCAGTTTCAGGGGGGCAGAAGCTTTCTTT | CASSFRGAEAFF
TRBJ2-3 | - | TRBV5-1 | TRBD2 | 15 | TGCGCCAGCAGCACCGGGACTAGCGGGAGAGGTACGCAGTATTTT | CASSTGTSGRGTQYF
TRBJ2-7 | - | TRBV16 | - | 14 | TGTGCCAGCAGCCAATCGGGCATCGGCTACGAGCAGTACTTC | CASSQSGIGYEQYF
TRBJ2-6 | - | TRBV7-9 | - | 15 | TGTGCCAGCAGCTCCACGGGCCATGGGGCCAACGTCCTGACTTTC | CASSSTGHGANVLTF
TRBJ2-1 | - | TRBV4-1 | - | 20 | TGCGCCAGCAGCCCTCTTATAATTGGGGGGGGCGAGAGCTCCTACAATGAGCAGTTCTTC | CASSPLIIGGGESSYNEQFF
TRBJ1-2 | few | TRBV28 | - | 12 | TGTGCCAGCAGTTCAACTCACTATGGCTACACCTTC | CASSSTHYGYTF
TRBJ2-7 | few | TRBV5-6 | TRBD2 | 13 | TGTGCCAGCAGTCCTAGCGGCACCTACGAGCAGTACTTC | CASSPSGTYEQYF
TRBJ2-7 | - | TRBV11-2 | TRBD1 | 14 | TGTGCCAGCAGCCGGGACAGGGGATCCTACGAGCAGTACTTC | CASSRDRGSYEQYF
TRBJ1-2 | - | TRBV28 | - | 16 | TGTGCCAGCAGTTCAGTAGGTCAGACTGGATTCTATGGCTACACCTTC | CASSSVGQTGFYGYTF
TRBJ2-1 | - | TRBV19 | TRBD2 | 15 | TGTGCCAGTAGCTCTAGCGGGGGTTCCCTCAATGAGCAGTTCTTC | CASSSSGGSLNEQFF
TRBJ2-2 | - | TRBV7-8 | - | 14 | TGTGCCAGCAGCTTAGCGGCGTTCCCCGGGGAGCTGTTTTTT | CASSLAAFPGELFF
TRBJ1-1 | - | TRBV6-5 | - | 15 | TGTGCCAGCAGTTACTCGGGCAGCATGAACACTGAAGCTTTCTTT | CASSYSGSMNTEAFF
TRBJ1-5 | - | TRBV6-1 | TRBD1 | 15 | TGTGCCACCGGGGACAGGGATGGGTTCAATCAGCCCCAGCATTTT | CATGDRDGFNQPQHF
TRBJ2-7 | - | TRBV6-5 | - | 16 | TGTGCCAGCAGTTACTCGAACGCATTAGCAGGTCGCGAGCAGTACTTC | CASSYSNALAGREQYF
TRBJ1-4 | - | TRBV5-1 | - | 14 | TGCGCCAGCAGCCGGGGAGCAACTAATGAAAAACTGTTTTTT | CASSRGATNEKLFF
TRBJ1-6 | once | TRBV4-3 | - | 17 | TGCGCCAGCAGCCAACGCGGGGGGGGGCCCTATAATTCACCCCTCCACTTT | CASSQRGGGPYNSPLHF
TRBJ2-3 | - | TRBV19 | TRBD2 | 16 | TGTGCCAGTAGTGTCACTAGCGGGTGGGAAGAGGATACGCAGTATTTT | CASSVTSGWEEDTQYF
TRBJ2-7 | - | TRBV18 | - | 15 | TGTGCCAGCTCACCGGACACGGGAGTCTCCTACGAGCAGTACTTC | CASSPDTGVSYEQYF
TRBJ1-2 | - | TRBV29-1 | TRBD1 | 14 | TGCAGCGTTGAGCTCGGACAGGGGGTACGTGGCTACACCTTC | CSVELGQGVRGYTF
TRBJ1-5 | - | TRBV19 | TRBD1 | 13 | TGTGCCAGCGCACAGGGGCGGAATCAGCCCCAGCATTTT | CASAQGRNQPQHF
TRBJ2-1 | - | TRBV4-2 | TRBD2 | 17 | TGTGCCAGCAGCCAAGAGGGTCAGAGCGGGGGCTACAATGAGCAGTTCTTC | CASSQEGQSGGYNEQFF
TRBJ2-3 | - | TRBV29-1 | - | 13 | TGCAGCGTTGAACGCAGGGGCACAGATACGCAGTATTTT | CSVERRGTDTQYF
TRBJ1-1 | - | TRBV10-3 | - | 18 | TGTGCCATCAGCCACCCTTGGGGGGCGGATGCGATGAACACTGAAGCTTTCTTT | CAISHPWGADAMNTEAFF